These 25 T cell receptor beta chains share one sample of origin, sequenced in a study of T-cell reconstitution after alpha-beta-depleted transplantation in children. Unique molecular identifiers were used in preparing the TCRbeta library. MiXCR was run by TCRdb on the PCR reads, yielding one entry per CDR3 protein. The sample lists around 500,000 distinct CDR3 sequences, 20% to 25% seen once, with roughly 14% in the top ten. Sequenced here: PBMCs, mostly from graft donor cells, sampled 360 days after TCRalphabeta/CD19-depleted stem cell transplant. These TCRs come from a boy under two years old who had a stem cell transplant for acute myeloid leukemia, so the T cells may come from the graft donor.

This chain links TRBV6-1 with TRBJ2-3, with a tentative D call TRBD2 (6 bases). This CDR3 contains 14 residues. In germline, CDR1 is MNHNS, CDR2 SASEGT. V was pared by 8 bases and J by 2 bases, with 14 bases between. The CDR3 coding sequence is TGTGCCAGCGGCCAGCGGGCCCCCACAGATACGCAGTATTTT. This gives the protein CASGQRAPTDTQYF.

Concerning this clonotype: The junction does not match germline at one end; this may be a read error. The chain joins TRBV15 to TRBJ2-3; TRBD1 aligns across 7 bases. Germline V lookup: CDR1 LNHNV, CDR2 YYDKDF (reference sequence). CDR3 length: 17 amino acids. The DNA of the CDR3 is TGTGCCACCAACAGAGGGGGCCGATTCCCCGGCGCAGATACGCAGTATTTT. Its translation: CATNRGGRFPGADTQYF.

This clonotype appeared a few times. The chain combines TRBV5-1 with TRBJ2-3; possibly TRBD2 for D (6 bases). CDR3 length: 16 amino acids. CDR1 is SGHRS and CDR2 is YFSETQ in the germline V gene. The V end lost 4 bases, the J end lost 2 bases, and 17 bases lay between the germline ends. The DNA for the CDR3 is TGCGCCAGCAGCCCCGGGGACCCACTAGCCACAGATACGCAGTATTTT. This codes for CASSPGDPLATDTQYF.

This clonotype was picked up a small number of times. This chain joins TRBV5-5 and TRBJ1-4; the D gene is possibly TRBD1 (5 bases). This CDR3 spans 16 amino acids. Trimming shortened V by 3 bases and J by 8 bases, and 20 bases separated the two germline ends. The germline CDR1 and CDR2 sequences are SGHKS and YYEKEE (reference sequence). This CDR3 is CASSSRPTALDEKLFF. The CDR3 coding sequence is TGTGCCAGCAGCTCTCGACCGACAGCGTTGGACGAAAAACTGTTTTTT.

The chain is built from TRBV20-1 and TRBJ2-4; D not certain. Germline-derived CDR1 and CDR2 are DFQATT and SNEGSKA (reference sequence). The ends were cut back, 0 bases at V and 0 bases at J, with 6 bases in the middle. This CDR3 spans 14 amino acids. In DNA, the CDR3 is TGCAGTGCTAGAGAATCCCTAGCCAAAAACATTCAGTACTTC. Translated: CSARESLAKNIQYF.

This clonotype occurred many times. This chain connects TRBV7-9 to TRBJ2-7, with 12 bases matching TRBD2. The V and J ends lost 4 bases and 6 bases, in that order; junction bases with no gene match: 7. The CDR3 is 15 amino acids. The V gene's germline CDR1 is SEHNR and CDR2 FQNEAQ (reference sequence). The CDR3 is CASSYLAGGRPEQYF. CDR3 DNA: TGTGCCAGCAGCTATCTAGCGGGGGGGCGTCCCGAGCAGTACTTC. Looking up the rest from reference TRBV7-9 and TRBJ2-7 gives the full variable domain: DTGVSQNPRHKITKRGQNVTFRCDPISEHNRLYWYRQTLGQGPEFLTYFQNEAQLEKSRLLSDRFSAERPKGSFSTLEIQRTEQGDSAMYLCASSYLAGGRPEQYFGPGTRLTVT.

This clonotype was found a few times. The chain has TRBV6-5 and TRBJ2-1; 13 nucleotides agree with TRBD2. The CDR3 is 18 amino acids. Germline CDR1 and CDR2: MNHEY and SVGAGI. V was clipped by 0 bases and J by 3 bases; unmatched bases: 5. CDR3 sequence reads: CASSYSGLAGEYYNEQFF. CDR3 DNA: TGTGCCAGCAGTTACTCCGGACTAGCGGGGGAATACTACAATGAGCAGTTCTTC.

This clonotype was counted at least ten times. The chain couples TRBV3-1 to TRBJ2-5, with 7 bases fitting TRBD2. CDR3 length equals 17 residues. CDR1 and CDR2 (germline): LGHDT, YNNKEL (reference sequence). Germline trimming cut 0 bases from V and 5 bases from J; bases unmatched to any gene: 12. The CDR3 DNA sequence: TGTGCCAGCAGCCAAGAGGTATCAGCGGGGTCCGGCGAGACCCAGTACTTC. Translation: CASSQEVSAGSGETQYF.

This clonotype was seen many times. The J gene is TRBJ1-2, the V gene TRBV20-1; the D gene is possibly TRBD1 (6 bases). The CDR3 has 15 amino acids. V was cut by 4 bases and J by 5 bases, with 20 bases left in between. Germline V CDR1 and CDR2: DFQATT, SNEGSKA (reference sequence). The CDR3: CSAIISYTGKYGYTF. DNA of the CDR3: TGCAGTGCTATCATCTCTTATACAGGGAAATATGGCTACACCTTC.

The rearrangement joins TRBV7-9 to TRBJ1-6; the D gene is possibly TRBD1 (5 bases). The CDR3 is 13 amino acids. V lost 1 base and J 10 bases, leaving 8 bases between the germline ends. Germline values: CDR1 SEHNR, CDR2 FQNEAQ (reference sequence). The CDR3 nucleotides are TGTGCCAGCAGCTTAGAAGGGGAATCACCCCTCCACTTT. It specifies CASSLEGESPLHF.

This clonotype has a count of ten or more. V is TRBV5-6 and J is TRBJ2-7; D is undetermined. CDR3 length equals 19 residues. V lost 4 bases and J 7 bases, leaving 33 bases between the germline ends. The germline V gene has CDR1 SGHDT and CDR2 YYEEEE. The CDR3 here is CASSVDSTWSARRSGEQYF. The CDR3 nucleotides are TGTGCCAGCAGCGTAGATTCGACTTGGTCCGCTCGAAGGTCAGGTGAGCAGTACTTC.

This clonotype was counted ten times or more. The V call is TRBV6-5, the J call TRBJ2-5, with D maybe TRBD2 (5 bases). V was shortened by 0 bases and J by 5 bases, with 13 bases between the two germline ends. The length of the CDR3 is 15 residues. Germline assignment: CDR1 MNHEY and CDR2 SVGAGI. CDR3: CASSYSLAVGETQYF. The CDR3 DNA reads as TGTGCCAGCAGTTACTCCCTAGCAGTAGGGGAGACCCAGTACTTC.

At least ten counts were recorded for this clonotype. The chain combines TRBV5-4 with TRBJ2-3, with D possibly TRBD2 on 5 matching bases. The CDR3 consists of 15 residues. The germline gives CDR1 SGHNT, CDR2 YYREEE (reference sequence). V was pared by 4 bases and J by 0 bases, with 12 bases between. The CDR3 reads CASSPADSSTDTQYF. The CDR3 DNA is TGTGCCAGCAGCCCGGCGGACTCTAGCACAGATACGCAGTATTTT.

The chain has TRBV28 and TRBJ2-2; D call uncertain. The length of the CDR3 is 15 residues. CDR1 and CDR2 (germline): MDHEN, SYDVKM. The V gene lost 2 bases and the J gene lost 5 bases, with 12 bases spanning the gap. The CDR3 DNA reads as TGTGCCAGCAGTTTACGCCTTTCAAGGACCGGGGAGCTGTTTTTT. Its translation is CASSLRLSRTGELFF.

This clonotype was counted a few times. J is TRBJ1-4 and V is TRBV20-1; D unclear. V was pared by 5 bases and J by 11 bases, with 24 bases between. Per the germline V gene, CDR1 is DFQATT and CDR2 is SNEGSKA (reference sequence). The CDR3 sequence is 15 residues long. The DNA of the CDR3 is TGCAGTGCTGCAACTCCGACGGCTAGTGAGGTCAAACTGTTTTTT. This gives the protein CSAATPTASEVKLFF.

This clonotype was detected ten times or more. CDR3 sequence: CSAFRQGWWNEQFF. The DNA of the CDR3 is TGCAGTGCTTTCCGACAGGGATGGTGGAATGAGCAGTTCTTC. This chain joins TRBV20-1 and TRBJ2-1; 7 bases are a match to TRBD1. This CDR3 contains 14 residues. Per germline, CDR1 DFQATT and CDR2 SNEGSKA (reference sequence). V dropped 5 bases and J dropped 7; count of bases not matched to a gene: 11.

This clonotype was seen more than once but under ten times. The CDR3 DNA is TGCGCCAGCAGCTTAAACTCAGGGAGGCTCTATGGCTACACCTTC. Protein product: CASSLNSGRLYGYTF. J is TRBJ1-2 and V is TRBV5-1; tentative D call: TRBD1 (5 bases). This CDR3 comprises 15 residues. Between the trimmed V and J ends, which lost 2 bases and 4 bases, there was a span of 15 bases. The germline V gene has CDR1 SGHRS and CDR2 YFSETQ.

The chain combines TRBV5-1 with TRBJ1-4; D ambiguous. From germline, CDR1 is SGHRS and CDR2 YFSETQ. The V gene lost 2 bases and the J gene lost 6 bases, with 8 bases spanning the gap. The CDR3 runs to 13 residues. Here the CDR3 reads CASSLRPDEKLFF. CDR3 bases: TGCGCCAGCAGCTTAAGGCCAGATGAAAAACTGTTTTTT.

The chain recombines TRBV12-3 or TRBV12-4 with TRBJ2-7, with 9 bases that match TRBD1. This CDR3 is built from 14 residues. V was pared by 3 bases and J by 3 bases, with 3 bases of the junction left unmatched. The CDR3 spells CASSFGTGNYEQYV. The CDR3 DNA is TGTGCCAGCAGTTTCGGGACAGGGAACTACGAGCAGTACGTC.

The chain carries TRBV12-3 or TRBV12-4 and TRBJ1-1; D is uncertain. The V end was cut by 7 bases, the J end by 1 base, with 10 bases between. The CDR3 sequence is 13 residues long. CDR3 in DNA: TGTGCCAGCATCCGGGGTGCGAACACTGAAGCTTTCTTT. Its translation: CASIRGANTEAFF.

This clonotype was seen ten or more times. This rearrangement joins TRBV12-3 or TRBV12-4 to TRBJ2-3; D possibly corresponds to TRBD1 (5 bases). V was clipped by 4 bases and J by 4 bases, with 9 bases between them. The CDR3 runs 13 residues. The CDR3 bases are TGTGCCAGCAGTTGGCAGGGATCAGATACGCAGTATTTT. It codes for CASSWQGSDTQYF.

This clonotype showed up just a few times. V is TRBV5-1 and J is TRBJ2-5, with 9 bases identical to TRBD1. Trimming removed 3 bases from V and 4 bases from J; junction bases left unmatched: 10. The CDR3 is made up of 16 amino acids. Germline-derived CDR1 and CDR2 are SGHRS and YFSETQ. This CDR3 is CASSSPTGGPGETQYF. The DNA for the CDR3 is TGCGCCAGCAGCTCACCGACAGGGGGTCCGGGAGAGACCCAGTACTTC.

The sample holds many counts of this clonotype. V is TRBV29-1 and J is TRBJ2-2; D may correspond to TRBD1 or TRBD2 (6 bases each). Trimming cost V 0 bases and J 2 bases, with 10 bases left between them. The V gene's germline CDR1 is SQVTM and CDR2 ANQGSEA. The CDR3 length is 15 residues. The CDR3 region is CSVEDRGLNTGELFF. CDR3 sequence (DNA): TGCAGCGTTGAAGACAGGGGACTTAACACCGGGGAGCTGTTTTTT.

The chain is built from TRBV6-1 and TRBJ2-2; a possible D gene is TRBD1 (5 bases). CDR3 length: 14 residues. Germline V gene data show CDR1 as MNHNS and CDR2 as SASEGT. The V end was cut by 6 bases, the J end by 2 bases, with 10 bases between. In DNA form, the CDR3 reads TGTGCCAGCAGGAAACAGGTTAACACCGGGGAGCTGTTTTTT. As protein: CASRKQVNTGELFF.

The chain is built from TRBV4-3 and TRBJ2-3, with TRBD1 identical over 8 bases. The CDR3 totals 16 residues. CDR1 is LGHNA and CDR2 is YSLEER in the germline V gene. Unmatched junction bases numbered 5, after V lost 3 bases and J lost 0 bases. CDR3 sequence: CASSQGTGSSTDTQYF. The CDR3, as DNA: TGCGCCAGCAGCCAGGGGACAGGCTCTAGCACAGATACGCAGTATTTT.